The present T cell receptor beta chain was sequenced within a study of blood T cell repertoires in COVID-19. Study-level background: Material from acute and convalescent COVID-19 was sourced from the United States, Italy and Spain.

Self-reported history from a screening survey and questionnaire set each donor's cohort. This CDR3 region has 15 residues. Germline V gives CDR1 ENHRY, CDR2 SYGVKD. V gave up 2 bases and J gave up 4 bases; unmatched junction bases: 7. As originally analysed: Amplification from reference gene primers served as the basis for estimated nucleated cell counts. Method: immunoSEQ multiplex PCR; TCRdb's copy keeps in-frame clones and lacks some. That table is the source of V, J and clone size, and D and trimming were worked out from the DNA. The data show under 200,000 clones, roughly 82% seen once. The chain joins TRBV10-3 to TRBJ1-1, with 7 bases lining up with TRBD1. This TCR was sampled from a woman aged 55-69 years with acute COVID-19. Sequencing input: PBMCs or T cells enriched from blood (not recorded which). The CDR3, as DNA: TGTGCCATCAGTGAGACAGGGGCGATTGGCACTGAAGCTTTCTTT. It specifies CAISETGAIGTEAFF.